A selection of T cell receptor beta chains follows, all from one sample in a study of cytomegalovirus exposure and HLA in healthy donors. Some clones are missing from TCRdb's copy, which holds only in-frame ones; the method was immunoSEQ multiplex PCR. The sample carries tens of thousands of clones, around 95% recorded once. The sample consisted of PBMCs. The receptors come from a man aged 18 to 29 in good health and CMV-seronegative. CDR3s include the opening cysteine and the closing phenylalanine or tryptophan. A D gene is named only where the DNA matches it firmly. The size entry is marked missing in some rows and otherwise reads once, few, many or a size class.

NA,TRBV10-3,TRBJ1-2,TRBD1,TGTGCCATTAGGGACAGCAACTTCAACTATGGCTACACCTTC,CAIRDSNFNYGYTF
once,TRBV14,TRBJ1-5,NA,TGTGCCAGCAGCCAAGGCCCCGAGGGATGGCACAATCAGCCCCAGCATTTT,CASSQGPEGWHNQPQHF
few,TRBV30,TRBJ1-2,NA,TGTGCCTGGAGCCGTCGAGGCCTTTATGGCTACACCTTC,CAWSRRGLYGYTF
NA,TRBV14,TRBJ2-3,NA,TGTGCCAGCAACCCCCGCGCGGGGCCTAGAGATACGCAGTATTTT,CASNPRAGPRDTQYF
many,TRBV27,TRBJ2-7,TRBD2,TGTGCCAGCAGTTCCGGGACTAGCGGACTCTCCTACGAGCAGTACTTC,CASSSGTSGLSYEQYF
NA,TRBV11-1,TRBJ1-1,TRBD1,TGTGCCAGCAGCTCTAGACAGGGTGAGGGCACTGAAGCTTTCTTT,CASSSRQGEGTEAFF
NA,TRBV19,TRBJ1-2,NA,TGTGCCAGTAGTATTCAGGGGATAATCTATGGCTACACCTTC,CASSIQGIIYGYTF
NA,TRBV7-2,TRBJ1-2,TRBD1,TGTGCCAGCAGCCCCGGGACAGAGTCTGGCTACACCTTC,CASSPGTESGYTF
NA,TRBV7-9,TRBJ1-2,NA,TGTGCCAGCAGCCCCAAGGGGCGGGGATCTAACTATGGCTACACCTTC,CASSPKGRGSNYGYTF
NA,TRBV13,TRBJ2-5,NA,TGTGCCAGCAGCCGAGAAGAGACCCAGTACTTC,CASSREETQYF
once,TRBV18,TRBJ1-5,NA,TGTGCCAGCTCACCGGAGAGGGGCCGGGGGAGCAATCAGCCCCAGCATTTT,CASSPERGRGSNQPQHF
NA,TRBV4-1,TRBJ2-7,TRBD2,TGCGCCAGCAGCCAAGATCGATTTGCGGGGGGGCCCCACGAGCAGTACTTC,CASSQDRFAGGPHEQYF
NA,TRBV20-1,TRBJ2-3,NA,TGCAGTGCCTACACAGATACGCAGTATTTT,CSAYTDTQYF
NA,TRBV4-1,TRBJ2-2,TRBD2,TGCGCCAGCAGCCAAGCCTCGGGGGGGGCCTACACCGGGGAGCTGTTTTTT,CASSQASGGAYTGELFF
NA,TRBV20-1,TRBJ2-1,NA,TGCAGTGCTAGTGAGGATGAGCAGTTCTTC,CSASEDEQFF